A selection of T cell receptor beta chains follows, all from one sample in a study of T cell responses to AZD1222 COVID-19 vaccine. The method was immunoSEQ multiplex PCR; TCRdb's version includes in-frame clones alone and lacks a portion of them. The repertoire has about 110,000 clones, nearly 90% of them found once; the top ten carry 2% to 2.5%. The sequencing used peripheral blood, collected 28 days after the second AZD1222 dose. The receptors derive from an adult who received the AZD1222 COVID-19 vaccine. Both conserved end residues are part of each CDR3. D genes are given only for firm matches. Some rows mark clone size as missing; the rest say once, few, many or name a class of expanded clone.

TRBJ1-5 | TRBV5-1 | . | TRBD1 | CASSLDNRGNQPQHF | TGCGCCAGCAGCTTGGATAACAGGGGGAACCAGCCCCAGCATTTT
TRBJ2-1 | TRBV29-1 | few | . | CSVGQGINEQFF | TGCAGCGTTGGTCAGGGAATCAATGAGCAGTTCTTC
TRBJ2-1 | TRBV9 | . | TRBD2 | CASSPPTSGRKEQFF | TGTGCCAGCAGCCCCCCAACTAGCGGGAGGAAAGAGCAGTTCTTC
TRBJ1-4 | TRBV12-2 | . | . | CARSLHCLPEKLFF | TGTGCAAGGAGCCTGCATTGCCTGCCGGAAAAACTGTTTTTT
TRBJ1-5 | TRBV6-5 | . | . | CASSMRTGNQPQHF | TGTGCCAGCAGCATGCGTACAGGGAATCAGCCCCAGCATTTT
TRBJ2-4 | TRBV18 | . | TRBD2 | CASSPKRESIQYF | TGTGCCAGCTCACCCAAGCGGGAGAGCATTCAGTACTTC
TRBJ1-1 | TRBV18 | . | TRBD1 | CASSLRQGGNTEAFF | TGTGCCAGCTCACTCCGACAGGGAGGGAACACTGAAGCTTTCTTT
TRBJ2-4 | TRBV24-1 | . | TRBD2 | CATSDTSGRAFYF | TGTGCCACCAGTGATACTAGCGGGAGGGCCTTCTACTTC
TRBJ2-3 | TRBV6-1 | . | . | CASSEAGPQGTDTQYF | TGTGCCAGCAGTGAAGCTGGCCCCCAAGGAACAGATACGCAGTATTTT
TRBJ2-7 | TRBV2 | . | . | CASREGPTREQYF | TGTGCCAGCAGAGAGGGTCCTACGAGGGAGCAGTACTTC
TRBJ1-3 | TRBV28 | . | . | CASSSPEVRLSGNTIYF | TGTGCCAGCAGTTCCCCCGAAGTACGTCTCTCTGGAAACACCATATATTTT
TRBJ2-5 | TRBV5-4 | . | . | CASSLEQRAETQYF | TGTGCCAGCAGCTTGGAACAGAGAGCAGAGACCCAGTACTTC
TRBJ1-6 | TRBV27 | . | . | CASSPLPGFYNSPLHF | TGTGCCAGCAGTCCCTTGCCCGGGTTCTATAATTCACCCCTCCACTTT
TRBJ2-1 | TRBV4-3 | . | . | CASSQVTGDYNEQFF | TGCGCCAGCAGCCAAGTGACGGGAGACTACAATGAGCAGTTCTTC